Listed below are T cell receptor beta chains from one sample, sequenced in a study of blood T cell repertoires in COVID-19. Here immunoSEQ multiplex PCR was the method, and the copy in TCRdb shows in-frame clones only, minus some. Among 85,000 to 100,000 clones listed, 80% were seen once. Sequences were obtained from peripheral blood. These receptors were obtained from a man aged 50-59 years who had recovered from COVID-19. The CDR3 runs from the conserved cysteine through the conserved F or W. Fields, in order: CDR3 DNA, CDR3 protein, D gene, clone size, V gene, J gene. The D gene is left open where the match is weak. The size field is filled for only some rows; it gives once, few, many or a size class.

CDR3nt: TGTGCCCGCCAACCGGGACTAGCGGACAATGAGCAGTTCTTC
CDR3aa: CARQPGLADNEQFF
d_gene: TRBD2
abundance: -
v_gene: TRBV2
j_gene: TRBJ2-1

CDR3nt: TGTGCCAGCAGCCAATCCATGAGGCGGTGGGAGGATACGCAGTATTTT
CDR3aa: CASSQSMRRWEDTQYF
d_gene: -
abundance: -
v_gene: TRBV3-1/TRBV3-2
j_gene: TRBJ2-3

CDR3nt: TGTGCCAGCAGCAGGACTAACACCGGGGAGCTGTTTTTT
CDR3aa: CASSRTNTGELFF
d_gene: -
abundance: -
v_gene: TRBV5-6
j_gene: TRBJ2-2

CDR3nt: TGTGCCTGGAGTGTAGGCCAGGGGGTTTCACCCCTCCACTTT
CDR3aa: CAWSVGQGVSPLHF
d_gene: TRBD1
abundance: -
v_gene: TRBV30
j_gene: TRBJ1-6

CDR3nt: TGTGCCAGCAGCCCCTGGGGGACTAGCGCCCACAATGAGCAGTTCTTC
CDR3aa: CASSPWGTSAHNEQFF
d_gene: TRBD2
abundance: -
v_gene: TRBV3-1/TRBV3-2
j_gene: TRBJ2-1

CDR3nt: TGTGCCACCAGTGCTAGCGGGACCTACGAGCAGTACTTC
CDR3aa: CATSASGTYEQYF
d_gene: TRBD2
abundance: -
v_gene: TRBV24-1
j_gene: TRBJ2-7

CDR3nt: TGTGCCAGCAGCTTCCGACAGACAAACACTGAAGCTTTCTTT
CDR3aa: CASSFRQTNTEAFF
d_gene: -
abundance: -
v_gene: TRBV7-9
j_gene: TRBJ1-1

CDR3nt: TGTGCCAGCAGCCGCGGATCTTTTGAAAAACTGTTTTTT
CDR3aa: CASSRGSFEKLFF
d_gene: -
abundance: -
v_gene: TRBV3-1/TRBV3-2
j_gene: TRBJ1-4

CDR3nt: TGTGCCAGCAGCCTCCCTAGCTTACCTGAAGCTTTCTTT
CDR3aa: CASSLPSLPEAFF
d_gene: -
abundance: -
v_gene: TRBV28
j_gene: TRBJ1-1

CDR3nt: TGTGCCAGCAGTTATGGACAGGGGGTGGTAGATACGCAGTATTTT
CDR3aa: CASSYGQGVVDTQYF
d_gene: TRBD1
abundance: -
v_gene: TRBV6-2/TRBV6-3
j_gene: TRBJ2-3

CDR3nt: TGTGCCAGCACCCGCACCGGGACAGGGGCCTACGAGCAGTACTTC
CDR3aa: CASTRTGTGAYEQYF
d_gene: TRBD1
abundance: -
v_gene: TRBV11-2
j_gene: TRBJ2-7

CDR3nt: TGCGCCAGCAGCTTGAACCGACAGTCGAACACTGAAGCTTTCTTT
CDR3aa: CASSLNRQSNTEAFF
d_gene: -
abundance: -
v_gene: TRBV5-1
j_gene: TRBJ1-1

CDR3nt: TGTGCCAGCAAAGAGGCCGGGGAGCAGTACTTC
CDR3aa: CASKEAGEQYF
d_gene: -
abundance: -
v_gene: TRBV2
j_gene: TRBJ2-7

CDR3nt: TGTGCCAGCAGTGACTCGGCTAGCGGGATCGGTACGCAGTATTTT
CDR3aa: CASSDSASGIGTQYF
d_gene: TRBD2
abundance: -
v_gene: TRBV7-2
j_gene: TRBJ2-3

CDR3nt: TGTGCCAGCAGCCGACAGGGCGCGCCGTTCTTTCAGCCCCAGCATTTT
CDR3aa: CASSRQGAPFFQPQHF
d_gene: TRBD1
abundance: -
v_gene: TRBV5-6
j_gene: TRBJ1-5

CDR3nt: TGTGCCAGCAGCCACCCCGGGACAGGGGTCAGTGAGCAGTTCTTC
CDR3aa: CASSHPGTGVSEQFF
d_gene: TRBD1
abundance: -
v_gene: TRBV3-1/TRBV3-2
j_gene: TRBJ2-1

CDR3nt: TGTGCCAGCAGTGGGTACAGGGGAAGGTACGAGCAGTACTTC
CDR3aa: CASSGYRGRYEQYF
d_gene: TRBD1
abundance: -
v_gene: TRBV28
j_gene: TRBJ2-7

CDR3nt: TGCGCCAGCAGCTTGGGGTTGCCAGTCCTGGCCGGGGCCAACGTCCTGACTTTC
CDR3aa: CASSLGLPVLAGANVLTF
d_gene: -
abundance: few
v_gene: TRBV5-1
j_gene: TRBJ2-6

CDR3nt: TGTGCCAGCAGTTCGGACCAAGAGACCCAGTACTTC
CDR3aa: CASSSDQETQYF
d_gene: -
abundance: -
v_gene: TRBV2
j_gene: TRBJ2-5

CDR3nt: TGTGCCAGCAGTTTACAGGGAGGAGAGACCCAGTACTTC
CDR3aa: CASSLQGGETQYF
d_gene: -
abundance: -
v_gene: TRBV28
j_gene: TRBJ2-5

CDR3nt: TGCGCCAGCAGCCAAGTCCCCTTGCTACCACAAGAGACCCAGTACTTC
CDR3aa: CASSQVPLLPQETQYF
d_gene: -
abundance: -
v_gene: TRBV4-1
j_gene: TRBJ2-5

CDR3nt: TGTGCCAGCAGTGAATCAGTGGGCGCTAACTATGGCTACACCTTC
CDR3aa: CASSESVGANYGYTF
d_gene: -
abundance: -
v_gene: TRBV25-1
j_gene: TRBJ1-2

CDR3nt: TGTGCCAGCAGCGCTCTACAGGGGGACTACGAGCAGTACTTC
CDR3aa: CASSALQGDYEQYF
d_gene: TRBD1
abundance: -
v_gene: TRBV9
j_gene: TRBJ2-7

CDR3nt: TGTGCCAGCTCGTGGAGGGTCGGGGAGCTGTTTTTT
CDR3aa: CASSWRVGELFF
d_gene: -
abundance: -
v_gene: TRBV6-5
j_gene: TRBJ2-2

CDR3nt: TGTGCCACCGTGGGAGCAGGCTCCTACGAGCAGTACTTC
CDR3aa: CATVGAGSYEQYF
d_gene: -
abundance: many
v_gene: TRBV19
j_gene: TRBJ2-7

CDR3nt: TGTGCCACAATGGGGGGGCCACCGCACACTGAAGCTTTCTTT
CDR3aa: CATMGGPPHTEAFF
d_gene: -
abundance: -
v_gene: TRBV7-2
j_gene: TRBJ1-1

CDR3nt: TGTGCCAGCAGCCGGGCAAGCGGGGGGGCGACCTACGAGCAGTACTTC
CDR3aa: CASSRASGGATYEQYF
d_gene: TRBD2
abundance: -
v_gene: TRBV3-1/TRBV3-2
j_gene: TRBJ2-7